Listed here are 4 T cell receptor beta chains from one sample, sequenced in a study of T cells after yellow fever vaccination. TCRdb itself ran the 5' RACE reads through MiXCR, one entry per CDR3 protein. Among about 330,000 distinct CDR3 sequences listed, 8.1% were seen once. Sequencing used PBMCs, obtained around 45 days after the first yellow fever vaccination. The source is a man between 18 and 35 years old who received the YFV17D yellow fever vaccine.

At least ten counts were recorded for this clonotype. The gene calls are TRBV12-3 or TRBV12-4 and TRBJ2-7, with no clear D. Trimming stripped 6 bases from V and 3 bases from J, with 9 bases between. This CDR3 region has 12 residues. The CDR3 sequence: CASSPQGYEQYF. The CDR3 nucleotides are TGTGCCAGCAGCCCTCAAGGCTACGAGCAGTACTTC.

This clonotype was seen more than once but under ten times. This chain uses TRBV18 with TRBJ1-1; 7 bases line up with TRBD1. The germline V gene encodes CDR1 KGHSH and CDR2 LQKENI. There are 12 residues in the CDR3. V lost 3 bases and J lost 11; bases outside the gene matches: 6. CDR3 region: CASSPGQVAAFF. For the CDR3, the DNA is TGTGCCAGCTCACCCGGACAGGTAGCGGCTTTCTTT.

The chain carries TRBV3-1 and TRBJ1-3; tentative D call: TRBD1 (5 bases). V lost 1 base to trimming and J lost 7 bases, with 11 bases between them. Germline V CDR1 and CDR2: LGHDT, YNNKEL (reference sequence). This CDR3 has 14 residues. CDR3 in DNA: TGTGCCAGCAGCCAAGTACCAGGGAGGAACACCATATATTTT. Encoded protein: CASSQVPGRNTIYF.

This clonotype occurred a few times. The chain joins TRBV7-2 to TRBJ2-7; 13 positions match TRBD2. CDR3 length equals 14 residues. V dropped 4 bases and J dropped 8; count of bases not matched to a gene: 5. Looked up from germline, CDR1 is SGHTA and CDR2 is FQGNSA. The CDR3 region is CASSYTSGGGQQYF. The CDR3, as DNA: TGTGCCAGCAGCTACACTAGCGGGGGGGGCCAGCAGTACTTC.